These T cell receptor beta chains were read from a single sample in a study of CD8 T cells in Susac syndrome. TCRdb processed the immunoSEQ multiplex PCR reads anew with MiXCR; each CDR3 protein has one entry. The sample holds more than 150,000 distinct CDR3 sequences, roughly 95% seen once. Sequenced material: CD4+ T cells from PBMCs. The receptor set was obtained from a human donor with Susac syndrome. CDR3s include the opening cysteine and the closing phenylalanine or tryptophan. D genes are given only for firm matches. Clone size, where shown, is once, few, many, or a class for clones that have expanded.

clone_size	d_call	v_call	j_call	cdr3_length	cdr3_nt	cdr3_aa
NA	NA	TRBV7-9	TRBJ2-7	16	TGTGCCAGCAGCTTAGTTCTGGGCAGGGGCTCCTACGAGCAGTACTTC	CASSLVLGRGSYEQYF
NA	TRBD2	TRBV4-3	TRBJ2-5	15	TGCGCCAGCAGCTACGGGACTAGCGGGATCGAGACCCAGTACTTC	CASSYGTSGIETQYF
NA	TRBD2	TRBV6-5	TRBJ2-5	13	TGTGCCAGCAACCCTGGGGGACTAGCGGCCCAGTACTTC	CASNPGGLAAQYF
NA	TRBD1	TRBV29-1	TRBJ2-1	13	TGCAGCGTCGGACAGGGGGCGGGCAATGAGCAGTTCTTC	CSVGQGAGNEQFF
NA	NA	TRBV9	TRBJ1-2	13	TGTGCCAGCAGCGTGGGGACCGCGCAGGGCTACACCTTC	CASSVGTAQGYTF
once	NA	TRBV6-5	TRBJ2-4	13	TGTGCCAGCAGTTCCGGAGGGGACAGAAGACAGTACTTC	CASSSGGDRRQYF
NA	NA	TRBV14	TRBJ2-2	14	TGTGCCAGCAGCCAAGATCTGTCGGGCGGGGAGCTGTTTTTT	CASSQDLSGGELFF
NA	NA	TRBV7-9	TRBJ1-6	16	TGTGCCAGCAGCTTACGGTCCAGGGGCAATAATTCACCCCTCCACTTT	CASSLRSRGNNSPLHF
NA	TRBD2	TRBV5-1	TRBJ2-5	14	TGCGCCAGCCGGGCCGGGACTACTCAAGAGACCCAGTACTTC	CASRAGTTQETQYF
NA	TRBD2	TRBV20-1	TRBJ2-5	15	TGCAGTGCTAGTAATAGCGGGGGACCTCAAGAGACCCAGTACTTC	CSASNSGGPQETQYF
NA	NA	TRBV30	TRBJ1-2	12	TGTGCCTGGAGTGTACTCTTTGGTGGCTACACCTTC	CAWSVLFGGYTF
NA	TRBD2	TRBV18	TRBJ2-5	16	TGTGCCAGCTCACTTACTAGCGGGGGACCCCAGGAGACCCAGTACTTC	CASSLTSGGPQETQYF
NA	NA	TRBV14	TRBJ2-7	12	TGTGCCACCTTCAATAGCTCCTACGAGCAGTACTTC	CATFNSSYEQYF
NA	NA	TRBV27	TRBJ1-4	14	TGTGCCAGCAGTAGCGGCAGAATGGATGAAAAACTGTTTTTT	CASSSGRMDEKLFF
few	TRBD2	TRBV5-1	TRBJ2-1	15	TGCGCCAGCAGCTTTGGACTAGCGGGGGTAAACGAGCAGTTCTTC	CASSFGLAGVNEQFF
NA	TRBD1	TRBV29-1	TRBJ1-2	19	TGCAGCGTTGGTCCCGGGACAGGGGAGGGAGGTCCCACATACTATGGCTACACCTTC	CSVGPGTGEGGPTYYGYTF
NA	NA	TRBV9	TRBJ2-1	13	TGTGCCAGCAGCGTAGCCTTCAGCAATGAGCAGTTCTTC	CASSVAFSNEQFF
NA	NA	TRBV7-2	TRBJ2-7	14	TGTGCCAGCAGGCTACAAGGCGGGACCTACGAGCAGTACTTC	CASRLQGGTYEQYF
NA	NA	TRBV3-1	TRBJ2-5	12	TGTGCCAGCAGCCTAAGCCAGCTCCCCGCGGACTTC	CASSLSQLPADF
NA	TRBD1	TRBV4-3	TRBJ1-5	15	TGCGCCAGCAGCCAGGACAGGGATAGCAATCAGCCCCAGCATTTT	CASSQDRDSNQPQHF
NA	NA	TRBV5-1	TRBJ1-1	13	TGCGCCAGCAGCTTGAGCAGCGGCACTGAAGCTTTCTTT	CASSLSSGTEAFF
NA	NA	TRBV4-1	TRBJ1-5	15	TGCGCCAGCAGCCAAGATGCCAGGAATGATCAGCCCCAGCATTTT	CASSQDARNDQPQHF
NA	NA	TRBV7-9	TRBJ1-1	13	TGTGCCAGCAGTCCTAGACAGAACGCTGAAGCTTTCTTT	CASSPRQNAEAFF
NA	NA	TRBV2	TRBJ2-6	15	TGTGCCAGCAGTGAGAACTTCTCTGGGGCCAACGTCCTGACTTTC	CASSENFSGANVLTF
once	TRBD1	TRBV5-1	TRBJ2-4	14	TGCGCCAGCAGCGGTGGGACAGGGGGTAACATTCAGTACTTC	CASSGGTGGNIQYF
NA	TRBD1	TRBV30	TRBJ1-1	12	TGTGCCTGGGGACAGGTAACCACTGAAGCTTTCTTT	CAWGQVTTEAFF
once	NA	TRBV20-1	TRBJ2-7	13	TGCAGTGCTTCACCGGGATCCCCCTACGAGCAGTACTTC	CSASPGSPYEQYF
NA	NA	TRBV30	TRBJ2-5	13	TGTGCCTCCCAGGTTTCAGTTGGGGAGACCCAGTACTTC	CASQVSVGETQYF
NA	TRBD2	TRBV4-3	TRBJ2-7	16	TGCGCCAGCAGCCAACTCGGCTCTAGCGGGAGGCCCCCACTGTACTTC	CASSQLGSSGRPPLYF
NA	TRBD1	TRBV18	TRBJ1-5	16	TGTGCCAGCTCACCACGAGGGACAGATGGCAATCAGCCCCAGCATTTT	CASSPRGTDGNQPQHF
NA	TRBD2	TRBV9	TRBJ2-5	16	TGTGCCAGCAGCGTAGAGGCGGGGGGGCCTTGGGAGACCCAGTACTTC	CASSVEAGGPWETQYF
NA	NA	TRBV28	TRBJ2-7	13	TGTGCCAGCAGCACGGACTATCTATACGAGCAGTACTTC	CASSTDYLYEQYF
few	NA	TRBV6-1	TRBJ2-5	14	TGTGCCAGCAGTCCCGGGAGCCTCGGCGGGACCCAGTACTTC	CASSPGSLGGTQYF
NA	NA	TRBV19	TRBJ1-5	13	TGTGCCAGTCAAGGGGCAGTTATAGCTCCCCAGCATTTT	CASQGAVIAPQHF
NA	NA	TRBV27	TRBJ1-5	14	TGTGCCAGCAGTTTTAGCTATAGCAATCAGCCCCAGCATTTT	CASSFSYSNQPQHF
NA	NA	TRBV19	TRBJ2-4	14	TGTGCCAGTAGTATATCCGGGACATATTACATTCAGTACTTC	CASSISGTYYIQYF
NA	NA	TRBV30	TRBJ1-5	14	TGTGCCTGGAGTGTACGGTCAGGGCCTCAGCCCCAGCATTTT	CAWSVRSGPQPQHF
NA	NA	TRBV28	TRBJ2-1	17	TGTGCCAGCAGCCGCCAAGGGGGGGCTCGAGCGGCTAATGAGCAGTTCTTC	CASSRQGGARAANEQFF
NA	NA	TRBV6-2/TRBV6-3	TRBJ2-7	11	TGTGCCAGCAATCAGGGGCGCGAGCAGTACTTC	CASNQGREQYF
NA	TRBD2	TRBV30	TRBJ2-1	17	TGTGCCTGGAGAATGAGTCTAGCGGGGAGCTCCTACAATGAGCAGTTCTTC	CAWRMSLAGSSYNEQFF
NA	NA	TRBV3-1	TRBJ2-5	15	TGTGCCAGCACACAAGGAGGATATGAGAGGGAGACCCAGTACTTC	CASTQGGYERETQYF
NA	NA	TRBV29-1	TRBJ2-7	13	TGCAGCGTTGGTGGGCAGGGGACCTACGAGCAGTACTTC	CSVGGQGTYEQYF
NA	NA	TRBV29-1	TRBJ2-7	15	TGCAGCGTTGAGACAGGAAGGGGGACACTCTACGAGCAGTACTTC	CSVETGRGTLYEQYF
NA	NA	TRBV29-1	TRBJ1-4	12	TGCAGCGTTGGGCACCGCGGGGGAAAACTGTTTTTT	CSVGHRGGKLFF
NA	TRBD1	TRBV7-3	TRBJ2-5	15	TGTGCCAGCAGCTTACAAGGGGGCCCACAAGAGACCCAGTACTTC	CASSLQGGPQETQYF
NA	NA	TRBV6-5	TRBJ2-7	13	TGTGCCAGCAGACCCGGACGGACTTACGAGCAGTACTTC	CASRPGRTYEQYF
once	NA	TRBV7-8	TRBJ1-2	15	TGTGCCAGCAGCACCCGACACGGGAGGCGGGCGGGCTACACCTTC	CASSTRHGRRAGYTF
NA	NA	TRBV3-1	TRBJ2-1	17	TGTGCCAGCAGCCAACTGATGGGCGCCCGCTCCTACAATGAGCAGTTCTTC	CASSQLMGARSYNEQFF
NA	NA	TRBV9	TRBJ1-2	14	TGTGCCAGCAGCCATCGGACGCCGAACTGGGGCTACACCTTC	CASSHRTPNWGYTF
NA	TRBD1	TRBV24-1	TRBJ2-5	14	TGTGCCACCAGTGACCACAGGGGCCAAGAGACCCAGTACTTC	CATSDHRGQETQYF
NA	TRBD2	TRBV10-3	TRBJ2-1	16	TGTGCCATTGAACTGGGTACTAGCGGGACTCACAATGAGCAGTTCTTC	CAIELGTSGTHNEQFF